These 28 T cell receptor beta chains came from one sample sequenced in a study of regulatory T cells. Amplification used 52 TRBV primers and 13 TRBJ primers. Measured with immunoSEQ multiplex PCR; TCRdb has only the in-frame clones, and not every one. The sample contains some 17,000 clones, 80% to 95% of which appear only once. Sequencing used CD8+ T cells sorted from blood. The receptors come from a young adult with CD3G deficiency.

This clone has only a few counts. The rearrangement joins TRBV6-1 to TRBJ1-1; D might be TRBD1 (5 bases). CDR3 length equals 14 residues. CDR1 and CDR2 (germline): MNHNS, SASEGT. Trimming shortened V by 6 bases and J by 3 bases, and 14 bases separated the two germline ends. The CDR3: CASRIGLGDTEAFF. The CDR3 nucleotides read TGTGCCAGCAGAATAGGACTGGGGGACACTGAAGCTTTCTTT.

This sequence joins TRBV19 and TRBJ1-6, with D unresolved. Germline assignment: CDR1 LNHDA and CDR2 SQIVND (reference sequence). Trimming took 5 bases from V and 0 from J, leaving 11 bases between them. This CDR3 contains 16 residues. The CDR3 DNA is TGTGCCAGTAGTGGCAGTGGGAGCTCCTATAATTCACCCCTCCACTTT. It yields the protein CASSGSGSSYNSPLHF.

The chain joins TRBV9 to TRBJ2-2; 7 nucleotides agree with TRBD2. Germline V gene lookup returns CDR1 SGDLS and CDR2 YYNGEE. J gave up 1 base and V 0 bases, and 12 bases lay outside the gene matches. The CDR3 spans 19 residues. DNA for the CDR3: TGTGCCAGCAGCGTAGCCGGATCGCCGGCGGGGGAGAACACCGGGGAGCTGTTTTTT. Amino acids: CASSVAGSPAGENTGELFF.

J is TRBJ2-1 and V is TRBV27; 9 positions agree with TRBD1. CDR3 size: 12 residues. V lost 9 bases, J lost 9 bases, and 6 bases stayed unmatched. Germline CDR1 MNHEY, CDR2 SMNVEV (reference sequence). DNA of the CDR3: TGTGCCAGTCTACGGACAGGGGCTGAGCAGTTCTTC. Translating it yields CASLRTGAEQFF.

The genes are TRBV7-2 and TRBJ1-4, with TRBD1 matching over 8 bases. Trimming at V came to 4 bases and at J to 0 bases, leaving 7 bases not matched to a gene. Germline V lookup: CDR1 SGHTA, CDR2 FQGNSA. This CDR3 has 17 amino acids. CDR3 sequence: CASSSGQGTATNEKLFF. The CDR3, as DNA: TGTGCCAGCAGCTCAGGACAGGGTACTGCAACTAATGAAAAACTGTTTTTT.

This clone has only a few counts. The V and J genes are TRBV6-1 and TRBJ2-7, with a weak D call TRBD1 (5 bases). CDR3 length: 14 amino acids. Germline lookup yields CDR1 MNHNS and CDR2 SASEGT. With 1 base removed from V and 6 bases from J, the gap between germline ends came to 13 bases. The CDR3 DNA is TGTGCCAGCAGTGAAGTCGGACATTCAGGCGAGCAGTACTTC. Its protein is CASSEVGHSGEQYF.

This chain connects TRBV19 to TRBJ2-2; the D is unclear. The V and J ends lost 1 base and 5 bases respectively, with 8 bases between them. The V gene's germline CDR1 is LNHDA and CDR2 SQIVND (reference sequence). The CDR3 runs to 14 residues. For the CDR3, the DNA is TGTGCCAGTAGTATAGGCGACTCAACCGGGGAGCTGTTTTTT. It specifies CASSIGDSTGELFF.

This sequence joins TRBV29-1 and TRBJ2-7, with a weak D call TRBD1 (6 bases). Trimming left V 4 bases short and J 4 bases short, with 11 bases between. The CDR3 length is 12 residues. Per germline, CDR1 SQVTM and CDR2 ANQGSEA. The CDR3 coding sequence is TGCAGCGTTGTGGTACAGGGTTACGAGCAGTACTTC. Translation gives CSVVVQGYEQYF.

V is TRBV20-1 and J is TRBJ1-2, with a tentative D call TRBD1 (6 bases). The CDR3 consists of 11 residues. Per germline, CDR1 DFQATT and CDR2 SNEGSKA (reference sequence). Trimming removed 4 bases from V and 8 bases from J, with 11 bases in between. CDR3 region: CSANKGGGYTF. CDR3 nucleotides: TGCAGTGCTAATAAAGGGGGAGGCTACACCTTC.

The chain recombines TRBV5-1 with TRBJ1-1, with TRBD1 identical over 8 bases. V lost 4 bases, J lost 1 base, and 9 bases stayed unmatched. The CDR3 runs 16 residues. Per germline, CDR1 SGHRS and CDR2 YFSETQ. CDR3 in DNA: TGCGCCAGCAGCGACGGACAGGGTGCGCCGAACACTGAAGCTTTCTTT. Translation gives CASSDGQGAPNTEAFF. The full variable domain, in which reference TRBV5-1 and TRBJ1-1 provide the parts outside the CDR3, is KAGVTQTPRYLIKTRGQQVTLSCSPISGHRSVSWYQQTPGQGLQFLFEYFSETQRNKGNFPGRFSGRQFSNSRSEMNVSTLELGDSALYLCASSDGQGAPNTEAFFGQGTRLTVV.

CDR3 region: CASSFSGAYGYTF. In DNA form, the CDR3 reads TGCGCCAGCAGCTTTTCAGGGGCTTATGGCTACACCTTC. The chain couples TRBV5-1 to TRBJ1-2; perhaps TRBD1 as D (6 bases). Trimming stripped 2 bases from V and 5 bases from J, with 10 bases between. This CDR3 is built from 13 residues. CDR1 and CDR2 (germline): SGHRS, YFSETQ.

The genes are TRBV5-1 and TRBJ2-1; perhaps TRBD1 as D (5 bases). Trimming pared 0 bases from V and 9 bases from J, leaving 13 bases between. Germline assignment: CDR1 SGHRS and CDR2 YFSETQ. The CDR3 has 14 residues. The CDR3 is CASSLGPGKGEQFF. In nucleotides, the CDR3 is TGCGCCAGCAGCTTGGGACCAGGGAAGGGTGAGCAGTTCTTC.

J is TRBJ1-2 and V is TRBV4-1; no reliable D call. The CDR3 is made up of 15 amino acids. Trimming stripped 0 bases from V and 4 bases from J, with 12 bases between. CDR1 MGHRA and CDR2 YSYEKL come from the germline V gene. CDR3 nucleotides: TGCGCCAGCAGCCAAGATGTGGTGGAAGGCTATGGCTACACCTTC. Translation gives CASSQDVVEGYGYTF.

The chain has TRBV7-9 and TRBJ1-2, with TRBD1 as a possible D gene (6 bases). The germline CDR1 and CDR2 sequences are SEHNR and FQNEAQ (reference sequence). The V gene lost 1 base and the J gene lost 7 bases, with 10 bases spanning the gap. The CDR3 has 13 amino acids. CDR3 region: CASSLETGRGYTF. CDR3 sequence (DNA): TGTGCCAGCAGCTTAGAAACAGGGCGTGGCTACACCTTC. Drawing the rest from reference TRBV7-9 and TRBJ1-2, the complete variable domain is DTGVSQNPRHKITKRGQNVTFRCDPISEHNRLYWYRQTLGQGPEFLTYFQNEAQLEKSRLLSDRFSAERPKGSFSTLEIQRTEQGDSAMYLCASSLETGRGYTFGSGTRLTVV.

The gene calls are TRBV7-6 and TRBJ2-7, with unresolved D. This CDR3 has 13 residues. Germline CDR1 SGHVS, CDR2 FNYEAQ. Trimming left V 3 bases short and J 2 bases short, with 8 bases between. CDR3 nucleotides: TGTGCCAGCAGCTTTGGGGATACCTACGAGCAGTACTTC. Its protein product is CASSFGDTYEQYF.

The rearrangement uses TRBV5-1 and TRBJ2-3; D may correspond to TRBD1 or TRBD2 (6 bases each). Trimming pared 3 bases from V and 2 bases from J, leaving 16 bases between. The CDR3 totals 16 residues. Germline loops: CDR1 SGHRS, CDR2 YFSETQ. CDR3 sequence reads: CASSSRSGGPTDTQYF. Written as DNA, the CDR3 is TGCGCCAGCAGCTCCCGGTCCGGGGGCCCCACAGATACGCAGTATTTT.

This chain links TRBV6-6 with TRBJ2-7; no reliable D call. V was cut by 5 bases and J by 3 bases, with 11 bases left in between. CDR3 length: 13 amino acids. Germline CDR1 MNHNY, CDR2 SVGAGI (reference sequence). The chain's CDR3 is CASSPRPLYEQYF. Written as DNA, the CDR3 is TGTGCCAGCAGTCCACGACCTCTCTACGAGCAGTACTTC.

The DNA for the CDR3 is TGTGCCAGCAGCCAAGAGGAAGCCCAACGATACACAGATACGCAGTATTTT. It yields the protein CASSQEEAQRYTDTQYF. The chain uses TRBV4-2 and TRBJ2-3; D ambiguous. The CDR3 contains 17 residues. The germline CDR1 and CDR2 sequences are LGHNA and YNFKEQ. V lost 0 bases and J lost 2, with 15 bases in between.

The DNA of the CDR3 is TGTGCCAGTAGTCCTAGGGACAGTCAGGTAGCTGGCTACACCTTC. This translates into CASSPRDSQVAGYTF. This chain links TRBV19 with TRBJ1-2; 7 bases fit TRBD1. Looked up from germline, CDR1 is LNHDA and CDR2 is SQIVND (reference sequence). The V and J ends lost 5 bases and 7 bases, in that order; junction bases with no gene match: 13. This CDR3 is built from 15 residues.

The J gene is TRBJ1-3, the V gene TRBV13; D uncertain. Germline V lookup: CDR1 PRHDT, CDR2 FYEKMQ (reference sequence). CDR3 length equals 13 residues. Trimming removed 4 bases at V and 3 bases at J, with 7 bases between. The CDR3 coding sequence is TGTGCCAGCAGCTCCGGGATTGGAAACACCATATATTTT. This gives the protein CASSSGIGNTIYF.

The chain carries TRBV11-2 and TRBJ2-7, with 9 bases lining up with TRBD1. The CDR3 length is 15 residues. Germline CDR1 SGHAT, CDR2 FQNNGV. After removal of 6 bases from V and 3 bases from J, the junction contained 9 bases not matched to a gene. The CDR3 reads CASSYTGGDFYEQYF. CDR3 bases: TGTGCCAGCAGTTATACAGGGGGCGACTTCTACGAGCAGTACTTC.

The CDR3 loop reads CASSYSEGDTQYF. In nucleotides, the CDR3 is TGTGCCAGCAGTTACTCGGAGGGGGATACGCAGTATTTT. The J gene is TRBJ2-3, the V gene TRBV6-6; a weak D match, TRBD2 (6 bases). V was shortened by 0 bases and J by 6 bases, with 7 bases between the two germline ends. CDR3 length equals 13 residues. Germline loops: CDR1 MNHNY, CDR2 SVGAGI (reference sequence).

The rearrangement links TRBV2 to TRBJ2-7, with TRBD2 as a possible D gene (5 bases). The germline V gene has CDR1 SNHLY and CDR2 FYNNEI. V gave up 5 bases and J gave up 12 bases, with 11 bases separating them. This CDR3 has 10 amino acids. This chain's CDR3 is CASSPGIVYF. The CDR3 DNA follows: TGTGCCAGCAGTCCCGGGATCGTGTACTTC.

The V gene is TRBV9, the J gene TRBJ2-3, with unresolved D. Trimming stripped 6 bases from V and 0 bases from J, with 8 bases between. This CDR3 has 13 amino acids. The germline gives CDR1 SGDLS, CDR2 YYNGEE. The CDR3 coding sequence is TGTGCCAGCACTGATAGCAGCACAGATACGCAGTATTTT. Amino acid sequence: CASTDSSTDTQYF.

The V gene is TRBV6-1, the J gene TRBJ1-4; 9 bases map to TRBD1. CDR1 and CDR2 from the germline V gene are MNHNS and SASEGT. The junction had 19 bases not matched to a gene; V was cut back by 2 bases and J by 9 bases. The CDR3 is made up of 19 amino acids. The CDR3 reads CASSENRWTGEHCPQKLFF. Here the CDR3 DNA reads TGTGCCAGCAGTGAAAATAGATGGACAGGGGAGCATTGCCCGCAAAAACTGTTTTTT.

The chain recombines TRBV7-8 with TRBJ2-3; the D gene is possibly TRBD2 (6 bases). The CDR3 covers 14 residues. The ends were cut back, 4 bases at V and 4 bases at J, with 12 bases in the middle. CDR1 is SGHVS and CDR2 is FQNEAQ in the germline V gene. The CDR3 nucleotides are TGTGCCAGCAGCTCGGCGGGGACCGCAGATACGCAGTATTTT. Translating gives CASSSAGTADTQYF.

This rearrangement joins TRBV6-5 to TRBJ2-7; no definite D call. CDR1 MNHEY and CDR2 SVGAGI come from the germline V gene. Trimming took off 4 bases at V and 6 bases at J, with 19 bases between the two ends. The CDR3 has 15 amino acids. The CDR3 protein is CASSSPWSPLVEQYF. Here the CDR3 DNA reads TGTGCCAGCAGTTCCCCATGGTCCCCCTTGGTCGAGCAGTACTTC.

The genes are TRBV28 and TRBJ1-2, with D maybe TRBD1 (5 bases). The V gene lost 2 bases and the J gene lost 3 bases, with 13 bases spanning the gap. Germline loops: CDR1 MDHEN, CDR2 SYDVKM. CDR3 length: 15 amino acids. The CDR3 DNA reads TGTGCCAGCAGTTTAGACCTCAGGGCCGACTATGGCTACACCTTC. Its translation is CASSLDLRADYGYTF.